This T cell receptor (beta chain) came from a study of T cell responses to AZD1222 COVID-19 vaccine (dated by TCRdb to the early 2020s). For the wider study: AZD1222 recipients whose second dose came at about 4 weeks and those whose second dose came at about 12 weeks were combined into one group, since spike-specific TCR depth and breadth did not differ between the two schedules. Trial participants were enrolled into age subgroups of 18-55, 56-69 and 70-plus years, which contained approximately 150, 28 and 58 TCR-sequenced participants, respectively. A total of 233 trial participants underwent TCR sequencing, of whom about 210 had received two doses of AZD1222 and about 25 had received two doses of the MenACWY control vaccine.

The time point label corresponds to: baseline before first vaccination. The vaccinee samples were drawn from two UK trials, COV001 and COV002, one of which was a single-blind randomized controlled phase 2/3 trial testing AZD1222 (ChAdOx1 nCoV-19) in healthy adults. Trial participant PBMC samples were collected at day 0 and day 28 after the second dose for TCRbeta chain sequencing. The CDR3 regions of human TCRbeta chains were analyzed by immunosequencing. The source study handled its data this way. TCRs in the repertoires were compared against a reference library of SARS-CoV-2-specific TCRs that had been generated with the MIRA antigen-specificity platform. Breadth was defined as the fraction of unique TCRs that were SARS-CoV-2-associated. Depth was defined as the fraction of total T cells that were SARS-CoV-2-associated. Using the MIRA data, every spike-specific TCR was mapped to the spike region that the TCR reacted to and assigned to either a CD4 or a CD8 class. Log10-transformed breadth and depth values were compared by one-way ANOVA with Sidak's multiple comparisons tests. TCRdb took over this immuneACCESS table, retaining in-frame rearrangements with V and J assigned. Such tables are incomplete; in checked studies, under half of the missing clones stem from an unresolved V gene, and the remainder is unexplained. The V and J calls and clone size are taken from that table; D and trimming were inferred from the DNA. A total of about 120,000 clones appear in this sample, 87% of them only once. 7.5% of the sample lies in the top ten.

CDR1 and CDR2 are drawn from the germline V gene: MNHEY, SVGAGI. The CDR3 numbers 12 residues from cysteine through phenylalanine. The only DNA kept is the CDR3, 36 bases in frame from the first base. V is cut by 7 bases and J by 3 bases, and the space between the germline ends is 10 bases. Results the study describes overall, beyond this receptor: Reportedly, almost half of the unique spike-specific TCRs recognized epitopes lying outside the regions that are mutated in the B.1.351 and B.1.1.7 variants. CD4 TCRs associated with the vaccine covered the entire spike protein, and the dominant responses were in regions 160-218 and 743-854. Because no samples from the day 14 peak response were available, repertoires could be characterized only after the peak T cell response. In the small 56-69-year group, the increase in depth fell short of significance, most likely because of low power. Conclusions about previously exposed vaccinees are limited because only six or seven AZD1222 recipients were SARS-CoV-2 seropositive at baseline. Most participants were white British and females outnumbered males, and the authors suggested that clonal diversity may have been underestimated. After two AZD1222 doses, spike-specific TCR breadth and depth were significantly higher than at day 0 and than in MenACWY recipients.

Concerning this clone itself: The specificity of this receptor is unknown. Qualities for individual bases were not recorded, and no much larger clone is one base off.

The receptor comes from an adult in good health. The sample here was peripheral blood, taken on day 0 of AZD1222 vaccination. The chain was built from TRBV6-5 and TRBJ2-7; 6 matching bases give a weak D call of TRBD1. The CDR3 region has the sequence CASTDSFYEQYF. The bases are TGTGCCAGCACGGACAGTTTCTACGAGCAGTACTTC.